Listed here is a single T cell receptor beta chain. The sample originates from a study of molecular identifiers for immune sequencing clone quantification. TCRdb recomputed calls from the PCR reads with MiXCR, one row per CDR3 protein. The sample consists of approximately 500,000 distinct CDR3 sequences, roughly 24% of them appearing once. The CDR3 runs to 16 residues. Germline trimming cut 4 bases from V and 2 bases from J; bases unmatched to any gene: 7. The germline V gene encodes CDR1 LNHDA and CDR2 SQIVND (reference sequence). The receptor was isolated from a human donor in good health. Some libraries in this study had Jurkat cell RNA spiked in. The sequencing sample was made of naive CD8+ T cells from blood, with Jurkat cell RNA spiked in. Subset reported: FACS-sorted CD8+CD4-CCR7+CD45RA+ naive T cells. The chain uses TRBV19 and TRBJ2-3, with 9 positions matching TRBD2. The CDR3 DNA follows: TGTGCCAGTAGTACCGGACTAGCGTCGCACACAGATACGCAGTATTTT. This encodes CASSTGLASHTDTQYF. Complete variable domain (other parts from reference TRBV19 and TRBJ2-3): DGGITQSPKYLFRKEGQNVTLSCEQNLNHDAMYWYRQDPGQGLRLIYYSQIVNDFQKGDIAEGYSVSREKKESFPLTVTSAQKNPTAFYLCASSTGLASHTDTQYFGPGTRLTVL.